One and the same sample provided the 13 T cell receptor beta chains below, sequenced in a study. The sorted Tregs were CD4+CD25+CD127-/low cells. TCRdb independently ran MiXCR on the 5' RACE reads; one entry per CDR3 protein. This sample has approximately 40,000 distinct CDR3 sequences; about 20% occur once, and the top ten carry about 3.8%. The sequenced sample consisted of Tregs sorted from blood. Receptor source: a female donor with breast cancer.

Turning to this clonotype: An end of the junction differs from the germline gene, which may be a read error. The chain has TRBV13 and TRBJ2-1, with 9 bases that match TRBD2. CDR1 and CDR2 (germline): PRHDT, FYEKMQ (reference sequence). CDR3 size: 15 residues. In DNA, the CDR3 is TGTGCCAGCAGAATAGCGGGAGAAACCTACAGTGAGCAGTTCTTC. Translating it yields CASRIAGETYSEQFF.

V gene TRBV28 combines with J gene TRBJ1-4; no reliable D call. This CDR3 spans 12 amino acids. Germline-derived CDR1 and CDR2 are MDHEN and SYDVKM. The ends were cut back, 5 bases at V and 14 bases at J, with 15 bases in the middle. CDR3 in DNA: TGTGCCAGCAGTATGGAGGGTTCCGGGCTGTTTTTT. Amino acids: CASSMEGSGLFF.

A remark on this clonotype: A much larger clone differs from this one at a single base, so this may be a read error. The V call is TRBV5-1, the J call TRBJ1-1; no firm D call. The CDR3 consists of 13 residues. Germline V gene sequence: CDR1 SGHRS, CDR2 YFSETQ. This chain's CDR3 is CASSSLDFPEAVF. CDR3 bases: TGCGCCAGCAGCTCCTTGGACTTCCCTGAAGCTGTCTTT.

This clonotype was observed many times. V is TRBV20-1 and J is TRBJ2-7; possibly TRBD1 for D (6 bases). Per the germline V gene, CDR1 is DFQATT and CDR2 is SNEGSKA (reference sequence). The CDR3 is 13 amino acids. V was pared by 4 bases and J by 2 bases, with 12 bases between. This CDR3 reads CSATRTVAYEQYF. Written as DNA, the CDR3 is TGCAGTGCTACGAGGACAGTCGCCTACGAGCAGTACTTC.

The V gene is TRBV7-9, the J gene TRBJ1-2, with D maybe TRBD1 (6 bases). Germline CDR1 and CDR2: SEHNR and FQNEAQ (reference sequence). This CDR3 has 13 residues. V was trimmed by 3 bases and J by 4 bases, leaving 9 bases between them. CDR3 in DNA: TGTGCCAGCAGCTTGGGGACACCCTATGGCTACACCTTC. Translating gives CASSLGTPYGYTF.

This clonotype came up a few times. The gene calls are TRBV20-1 and TRBJ2-2, with 14 nucleotides matching TRBD2. The CDR3 runs to 15 residues. Germline lookup yields CDR1 DFQATT and CDR2 SNEGSKA (reference sequence). V shed 3 bases, J shed 7 bases, and the junction held 4 bases outside the gene matches. CDR3 sequence: CSARGLAGDVGELFF. The CDR3 nucleotides read TGCAGTGCTAGGGGACTAGCGGGAGACGTCGGGGAGCTGTTTTTT.

The chain recombines TRBV12-3 or TRBV12-4 with TRBJ2-5, with D tentatively TRBD2 (6 bases). The CDR3 covers 17 residues. Trimming removed 7 bases from V and 0 bases from J, with 21 bases in between. The DNA for the CDR3 is TGTGCCAGCACTCCTTCCCTTAGCGGCCAGCACCAAGAGACCCAGTACTTC. It yields the protein CASTPSLSGQHQETQYF.

This chain joins TRBV2 and TRBJ2-1; D ambiguous. The CDR3 is 14 amino acids. Germline-derived CDR1 and CDR2 are SNHLY and FYNNEI. V lost 6 bases and J lost 7, with 16 bases in between. In nucleotides, the CDR3 is TGTGCCAGCAGGGATGGGTCATCGAGGAATGAGCAGTTCTTC. It codes for CASRDGSSRNEQFF.

This clonotype was observed many times. The genes are TRBV4-1 and TRBJ2-1, with D possibly called TRBD1 or TRBD2 (7 bases each). V gave up 5 bases and J gave up 9 bases, with 20 bases separating them. The CDR3 extends over 15 amino acids. Germline CDR1 and CDR2: MGHRA and YSYEKL. CDR3 nucleotides: TGCGCCAGCAGCGGGGAGGGGGCGGGAATGAGTGAGCAGTTCTTC. It is translated as CASSGEGAGMSEQFF.

This clonotype was seen more than once but under ten times. The chain links TRBV12-3 or TRBV12-4 to TRBJ2-2, with D perhaps TRBD1 (5 bases). Between the trimmed V and J ends, which lost 6 bases and 4 bases, there was a span of 9 bases. The CDR3 totals 13 residues. The CDR3 coding sequence is TGTGCCAGCAGCCGGACACTCACCGGGGAGCTGTTTTTT. Its protein is CASSRTLTGELFF.

This clonotype was seen many times. The genes are TRBV10-3 and TRBJ2-1; 7 nucleotides match TRBD1. The CDR3 is made up of 17 amino acids. Germline V gene sequence: CDR1 ENHRY, CDR2 SYGVKD. With V trimmed by 2 bases and J by 8 bases, 15 bases remained unmatched. CDR3 sequence reads: CAISEATTGAVNDEQFF. As DNA, the CDR3 is TGTGCCATCAGTGAGGCGACTACAGGGGCGGTCAACGATGAGCAGTTCTTC.

This clonotype was counted many times. The chain is built from TRBV7-2 and TRBJ2-1, with 13 bases lining up with TRBD2. This CDR3 comprises 15 residues. V lost 5 bases to trimming and J lost 9 bases; unmatched junction nucleotides: 7. Germline assignment: CDR1 SGHTA and CDR2 FQGNSA. CDR3 sequence: CASSLWTSGSTEQFF. The CDR3 DNA follows: TGTGCCAGCAGCCTATGGACTAGCGGGAGCACTGAGCAGTTCTTC.

This clonotype was counted ten times or more. The chain couples TRBV6-2 or TRBV6-3 to TRBJ1-6, with D maybe TRBD1 (6 bases). V was shortened by 6 bases and J by 6 bases, with 9 bases between the two germline ends. The CDR3 has 13 amino acids. Germline loops: CDR1 MNHEY, CDR2 SVGEGT. The DNA for the CDR3 is TGTGCCAGCAGGGACAGCCGTAATTCACCCCTCCACTTT. The encoded protein is CASRDSRNSPLHF.